These 29 T cell receptor beta chains were sequenced from one sample in a study of shared T cell receptors in the human thymus. Repertoires were generated with immunoSEQ multiplex PCR, while TCRdb's copy carries only in-frame clones and drops some. The data show 550,000 to 800,000 clones, roughly 85% seen once. A further study also used this sample, focusing on human thymus T cells.

The sequenced material came from thymocytes. The receptor set was obtained from a girl under three years old with a congenital heart defect.

The gene calls are TRBV12-5 and TRBJ2-1, with 11 bases fitting TRBD2. Germline V CDR1 and CDR2: LGHNT, FRNRAP. V shed 4 bases and J 6 bases; nucleotides not matched to a gene: 2. This CDR3 spans 14 amino acids. The CDR3 here is CASGSSGGRNEQFF. The DNA for the CDR3 is TGTGCTAGTGGTTCTAGCGGGGGGCGCAATGAGCAGTTCTTC.

The chain couples TRBV29-1 to TRBJ2-6; 7 positions agree with TRBD1. After removal of 4 bases from V and 4 bases from J, the junction contained 7 bases not matched to a gene. Germline-derived CDR1 and CDR2 are SQVTM and ANQGSEA. The CDR3 totals 15 residues. CDR3 region: CSVATTGSGANVLTF. CDR3 nucleotide sequence: TGCAGCGTTGCCACGACAGGGTCCGGGGCCAACGTCCTGACTTTC.

The CDR3 reads CASSIARGQSALNTEAFF. The CDR3 DNA sequence: TGTGCCAGTAGTATAGCCAGGGGGCAATCCGCCCTGAACACTGAAGCTTTCTTT. V gene TRBV19 combines with J gene TRBJ1-1, with 8 nucleotides matching TRBD1. The CDR3 is 18 residues long. CDR1 is LNHDA and CDR2 is SQIVND in the germline V gene (reference sequence). Trimming cost V 1 base and J 0 bases; bases outside gene matches: 10.

This clone occurred once. This chain uses TRBV2 with TRBJ2-1; a possible D gene is TRBD1 (6 bases). V was shortened by 2 bases and J by 0 bases, with 17 bases between the two germline ends. The CDR3 is 18 residues long. CDR1 is SNHLY and CDR2 is FYNNEI in the germline V gene. The CDR3 is CASSELGQHLSSYNEQFF. CDR3 nucleotides: TGTGCCAGCAGTGAACTGGGACAACATTTGAGCTCCTACAATGAGCAGTTCTTC.

Only a few counts were recorded for this clone. V is TRBV29-1 and J is TRBJ1-1; the D gene is possibly TRBD1 (6 bases). CDR1 and CDR2 (germline): SQVTM, ANQGSEA. V shed 7 bases and J shed 0 bases, with 30 bases lying between them. The CDR3 is made up of 19 amino acids. The CDR3 DNA follows: TGCAGCGGTATTTATCAGGGGATATTAGAATATAGGATGAACACTGAAGCTTTCTTT. Protein sequence: CSGIYQGILEYRMNTEAFF.

V is TRBV27 and J is TRBJ2-2, with D perhaps TRBD2 (5 bases). Germline lookup yields CDR1 MNHEY and CDR2 SMNVEV (reference sequence). CDR3 length: 14 residues. V was pared by 2 bases and J by 4 bases, with 8 bases between. CDR3 nucleotides: TGTGCCAGCAGTTTAGCGGCGGGCACCGGGGAGCTGTTTTTT. This codes for CASSLAAGTGELFF.

This chain connects TRBV4-1 to TRBJ1-3; D possibly corresponds to TRBD1 (6 bases). Germline V gene data show CDR1 as MGHRA and CDR2 as YSYEKL. This CDR3 is built from 18 residues. Trimming pared 4 bases from V and 4 bases from J, leaving 23 bases between. The CDR3 DNA is TGCGCCAGCAGCCCGCTAGGGGTTAGGGCAGGGGAAGGAAACACCATATATTTT. Translating it yields CASSPLGVRAGEGNTIYF.

This sequence joins TRBV7-9 and TRBJ1-3; unclear D gene. V was shortened by 6 bases and J by 0 bases, with 15 bases between the two germline ends. The length of the CDR3 is 16 residues. Germline V gives CDR1 SEHNR, CDR2 FQNEAQ (reference sequence). CDR3: CASRNPHYGSGNTIYF. The DNA for the CDR3 is TGTGCCAGCAGAAACCCCCATTACGGCTCTGGAAACACCATATATTTT.

The rearrangement links TRBV5-8 to TRBJ1-2; D uncertain. The CDR3 covers 13 residues. Germline V CDR1 and CDR2: SGHTS, YDEGEE. Trimming removed 0 bases at V and 5 bases at J, with 8 bases between. CDR3 region: CASSLVPVYGYTF. As DNA, the CDR3 is TGTGCCAGCAGCTTGGTTCCGGTTTATGGCTACACCTTC.

J is TRBJ2-1 and V is TRBV9; a possible D gene is TRBD1 (6 bases). CDR3 length: 16 residues. The germline V gene has CDR1 SGDLS and CDR2 YYNGEE. V dropped 0 bases and J dropped 7 bases, with 17 bases sitting between them. The CDR3 nucleotides read TGTGCCAGCAGCGTAGCTTTATGGACAGCTGGGAATGAGCAGTTCTTC. Amino acid sequence: CASSVALWTAGNEQFF.

Comment on this clone: Other DNA sequences within the sample encode an identical CDR3. The V and J genes are TRBV19 and TRBJ1-5; 7 nucleotides line up with TRBD1. V shed 6 bases and J 4 bases; nucleotides not matched to a gene: 6. The germline V gene has CDR1 LNHDA and CDR2 SQIVND (reference sequence). The CDR3 contains 14 residues. The CDR3 DNA reads as TGTGCCAGTAGCGTACAGGGGAGTAATCAGCCCCAGCATTTT. This gives the protein CASSVQGSNQPQHF.

This chain links TRBV7-2 with TRBJ1-6; D not resolved. The germline V gene has CDR1 SGHTA and CDR2 FQGNSA. The CDR3 loop spans 13 amino acids. V lost 5 bases to trimming and J lost 9 bases, with 11 bases between them. The CDR3 spells CASSVKSGSPLHF. The CDR3 DNA follows: TGTGCCAGCAGCGTCAAGAGCGGTTCACCCCTCCACTTT.

The V and J genes are TRBV14 and TRBJ2-7; 9 nucleotides agree with TRBD1. The CDR3 spans 16 residues. Germline assignment: CDR1 SGHDN and CDR2 FVKESK. J gave up 3 bases and V 5 bases, and 11 bases lay outside the gene matches. For the CDR3, the DNA is TGTGCCAGCAGCGGAGACCGGGACAGGGCCCGCTACGAGCAGTACTTC. Residues: CASSGDRDRARYEQYF. Complete variable domain (other parts from reference TRBV14 and TRBJ2-7): EAGVTQFPSHSVIEKGQTVTLRCDPISGHDNLYWYRRVMGKEIKFLLHFVKESKQDESGMPNNRFLAERTGGTYSTLKVQPAELEDSGVYFCASSGDRDRARYEQYFGPGTRLTVT.

The chain joins TRBV5-6 to TRBJ1-6; 9 nucleotides match TRBD1. Germline CDR1 and CDR2: SGHDT and YYEEEE. The CDR3 has 18 amino acids. Unmatched junction bases numbered 18, after V lost 5 bases and J lost 9 bases. The DNA of the CDR3 is TGTGCCAGCAGTATCGGGACAGGGAAGGTGTTAGATTGTTCACCCCTCCACTTT. Protein product: CASSIGTGKVLDCSPLHF. Together with reference TRBV5-6 and TRBJ1-6, the CDR3 gives the full variable domain: DAGVTQSPTHLIKTRGQQVTLRCSPKSGHDTVSWYQQALGQGPQFIFQYYEEEERQRGNFPDRFSGHQFPNYSSELNVNALLLGDSALYLCASSIGTGKVLDCSPLHFGNGTRLTVT.

This chain joins TRBV19 and TRBJ1-5, with 7 bases that match TRBD1. The J segment lost 7 bases and the V segment lost 4 bases, leaving 7 bases of the junction unmatched. Germline V lookup: CDR1 LNHDA, CDR2 SQIVND (reference sequence). The CDR3 totals 14 residues. In DNA, the CDR3 is TGTGCCAGTAGTAGTCGACAGGGTGGACAGCCCCAGCATTTT. This codes for CASSSRQGGQPQHF.

The chain joins TRBV10-2 to TRBJ1-1, with 8 bases lining up with TRBD1. The germline V gene has CDR1 WSHSY and CDR2 SAAADI. Trimming removed 3 bases from V and 1 base from J; junction bases left unmatched: 13. CDR3 length equals 18 residues. The DNA of the CDR3 is TGCGCCAGCAGTGACCGGGAAACGACAGGGGCTCCGAACACTGAAGCTTTCTTT. Protein product: CASSDRETTGAPNTEAFF.

The V and J genes are TRBV19 and TRBJ1-1; 10 bases fit TRBD1. CDR1 is LNHDA, CDR2 SQIVND, per germline (reference sequence). V trimming: 7 bases; J trimming: 7 bases; junction bases outside the gene matches: 18. This CDR3 region has 17 residues. CDR3 DNA sequence: TGTGCCAGTACCCCCCGACCGGGACAGGGGTGGCAAGTTGAAGCTTTCTTT. Translating gives CASTPRPGQGWQVEAFF.

The chain combines TRBV7-9 with TRBJ1-5; D might be TRBD1 (6 bases). V lost 1 base and J 5 bases, leaving 9 bases between the germline ends. The CDR3 totals 14 residues. Germline V gene lookup returns CDR1 SEHNR and CDR2 FQNEAQ (reference sequence). The chain's CDR3 is CASSLGQVDQPQHF. The CDR3 DNA sequence: TGTGCCAGCAGCTTAGGACAGGTAGATCAGCCCCAGCATTTT.

The rearrangement uses TRBV6-5 and TRBJ2-5; D not resolved. Looked up from germline, CDR1 is MNHEY and CDR2 is SVGAGI. This CDR3 region has 11 residues. Trimming cost V 2 bases and J 5 bases, with 3 bases left between them. CDR3 bases: TGTGCCAGCAGTTACCGGGAGACCCAGTACTTC. Its protein product is CASSYRETQYF.

This chain connects TRBV28 to TRBJ1-2; TRBD1 matches at 8 bases. CDR1 MDHEN and CDR2 SYDVKM come from the germline V gene. The junction had 9 bases not matched to a gene; V was cut back by 1 base and J by 8 bases. The CDR3 is made up of 15 amino acids. The CDR3: CASSLFGQGIGGYTF. The CDR3 bases are TGTGCCAGCAGTTTATTCGGACAGGGTATCGGCGGCTACACCTTC.

This chain links TRBV14 with TRBJ2-1, with 8 bases identical to TRBD2. The CDR3 runs to 14 residues. The ends lost 3 bases at V and 6 bases at J; junction bases unmatched: 4. The germline gives CDR1 SGHDN, CDR2 FVKESK. The CDR3 DNA reads TGTGCCAGCAGCCATCGGGGGGGTGGCAATGAGCAGTTCTTC. It encodes CASSHRGGGNEQFF.

The chain links TRBV7-9 to TRBJ1-1, with TRBD1 matching 9 bases. J lost 9 bases, V lost 5 bases, and 7 bases had no gene match. This CDR3 comprises 13 residues. CDR1 and CDR2 (germline): SEHNR, FQNEAQ (reference sequence). CDR3 region: CASSPRDRAKAFF. The DNA of the CDR3 is TGTGCCAGCAGCCCCAGGGACAGGGCGAAAGCTTTCTTT.

This chain connects TRBV29-1 to TRBJ2-5; 7 bases agree with TRBD2. Unmatched junction bases numbered 5, after V lost 1 base and J lost 3 bases. This CDR3 region has 14 residues. Per the germline V gene, CDR1 is SQVTM and CDR2 is ANQGSEA. CDR3 nucleotides: TGCAGCGTTGAAGGCAGAGCGGGGAAAGAGACCCAGTACTTC. This gives the protein CSVEGRAGKETQYF. The full variable domain, completed using reference TRBV29-1 and TRBJ2-5, is SAVISQKPSRDICQRGTSLTIQCQVDSQVTMMFWYRQQPGQSLTLIATANQGSEATYESGFVIDKFPISRPNLTFSTLTVSNMSPEDSSIYLCSVEGRAGKETQYFGPGTRLLVL.

In its sample, this clone was seen once. V and J are TRBV7-2 and TRBJ1-5, with D possibly being TRBD1 (5 bases). Trimming removed 0 bases at V and 4 bases at J, with 13 bases between. The CDR3 is made up of 16 amino acids. The germline V gene encodes CDR1 SGHTA and CDR2 FQGNSA. The CDR3 region has the DNA TGTGCCAGCAGCTTAGCTCCAGGGCGACCTAATCAGCCCCAGCATTTT. This gives the protein CASSLAPGRPNQPQHF.

The gene calls are TRBV28 and TRBJ2-5; TRBD1 matches at 10 bases. The CDR3 covers 14 residues. Trimming cost V 6 bases and J 4 bases; bases outside gene matches: 5. Germline CDR1 MDHEN, CDR2 SYDVKM. The CDR3 DNA sequence: TGTGCCAGCAGGACAGGGGGCGGGCGAGAGACCCAGTACTTC. Residues: CASRTGGGRETQYF. Filled out from reference TRBV28 and TRBJ2-5, the complete variable domain reads DVKVTQSSRYLVKRTGEKVFLECVQDMDHENMFWYRQDPGLGLRLIYFSYDVKMKEKGDIPEGYSVSREKKERFSLILESASTNQTSMYLCASRTGGGRETQYFGPGTRLLVL.

The V call is TRBV6-5, the J call TRBJ2-7, with D tentatively TRBD1 (6 bases). Per germline, CDR1 MNHEY and CDR2 SVGAGI. The CDR3 covers 13 residues. Trimming pared 5 bases from V and 4 bases from J, leaving 12 bases between. CDR3 DNA sequence: TGTGCCAGCAGTCACAACAGGGTTTACGAGCAGTACTTC. It specifies CASSHNRVYEQYF.

Points on this clone: The sample carries other DNA sequences with the same CDR3. This chain links TRBV10-1 with TRBJ2-3, with TRBD1 matching over 7 bases. Germline V lookup: CDR1 WNHNN, CDR2 SYGVQD (reference sequence). V shed 9 bases, J shed 5 bases, and the junction held 17 bases outside the gene matches. This CDR3 region has 16 residues. CDR3 residues: CASSNKQGSLKDTQYF. The CDR3 DNA is TGCGCCAGTAGTAACAAACAGGGGTCCCTAAAAGATACGCAGTATTTT.

The chain recombines TRBV4-1 with TRBJ1-1; the D gene is possibly TRBD1 (5 bases). The CDR3 runs to 13 residues. Per the germline V gene, CDR1 is MGHRA and CDR2 is YSYEKL. Deletions cut 4 bases from V and 6 bases from J, with 12 bases between. The CDR3 region has the DNA TGCGCCAGCAGCCCCGCAGGGCGTCCTGAAGCTTTCTTT. Translating gives CASSPAGRPEAFF.

J is TRBJ1-4 and V is TRBV6-1, with 8 bases identical to TRBD1. Germline CDR1 reads MNHNS; CDR2 reads SASEGT. The CDR3 extends over 15 amino acids. V was pared by 2 bases and J by 8 bases, with 7 bases of the junction left unmatched. The CDR3 nucleotides are TGTGCCAGCAGTGAAAGTACAGGGGGTGGGGAAAAACTGTTTTTT. This sequence encodes CASSESTGGGEKLFF.